This TCR beta chain was sequenced for a study of post-analysis software for immune sequencing data. The study's findings and limits: A few TRBV segments appeared more often in patients than in controls, and TRBV5-6, TRBV5-1 and TRBV20-1 were among these.

The CDR3 totals 13 residues. J lost 7 bases, V lost 4 bases, and 5 bases had no gene match. Germline V gene data show CDR1 as SQVTM and CDR2 as ANQGSEA. The authors incorporated unique molecular identifiers into the TCR beta cDNA libraries. Each CDR3 protein is one row after TCRdb ran MiXCR on the PCR reads. The table includes 650,000 to 900,000 distinct CDR3 sequences, about 45% detected once. Concerning this clonotype itself: The antigen remains unidentified.

This TCR came from a girl between 10 and 17 years old with multiple sclerosis. Specimen: blood. This chain joins TRBV29-1 and TRBJ1-4; 8 bases are a match to TRBD1. CDR3: CSVGGQATEKLFF. In DNA, the CDR3 is TGCAGCGTTGGGGGACAGGCTACTGAAAAACTGTTTTTT.